Sequencing of this T cell receptor (beta chain) was carried out in a study of Graves' ophthalmopathy and Graves' hyperthyroidism. Other autoimmune diseases, uncontrolled infections, pregnancy and lactation each led to patient exclusion. PBMCs were obtained from roughly 9.7 ml of fresh peripheral blood. Amplification of the TCR beta CDR3 regions used RNA transcripts (as template). HTBI primers were used in a first-round RT-PCR, which preceded a second-round multiplex PCR. TCRdb recomputed calls from the multiplex PCR reads with MiXCR, one row per CDR3 protein. Here the sample spans some 410,000 distinct CDR3 sequences, around 21% being singletons. This CDR3 has 17 amino acids. The junction had 18 bases not matched to a gene; V was cut back by 9 bases and J by 4 bases. From germline, CDR1 is SNHLY and CDR2 FYNNEI.

Sequencing was done on a sample of peripheral blood. V gene TRBV2 combines with J gene TRBJ1-3; 7 bases align to TRBD1. The receptor was isolated from a woman in her late teens or twenties with stable Graves' hyperthyroidism. CDR3 sequence (DNA): TGTGCCAGTCAAGGGGGCAGGGCGTTACCCGCGGGAAACACCATATATTTT. It yields the protein CASQGGRALPAGNTIYF.